The 5 T cell receptor beta chains listed next were all sequenced from one sample in a study of cytomegalovirus exposure and HLA in healthy donors. The primer mix had 60 Vbeta and 13 Jbeta primers. TCRdb's copy holds only in-frame clones and misses some; the assay was immunoSEQ multiplex PCR. The table includes just over 150,000 clones, around three quarters detected once. The sample taken for sequencing was PBMCs. The receptors come from a woman aged 40 to 55 in good health and CMV-seronegative.

This clone came up a few times. The rearrangement joins TRBV2 to TRBJ1-6; 9 nucleotides align to TRBD1. V shed 6 bases and J 7 bases; nucleotides not matched to a gene: 4. Germline lookup yields CDR1 SNHLY and CDR2 FYNNEI. This CDR3 spans 14 amino acids. The CDR3 DNA is TGTGCCAGCAGATGGGACAGGGAAAATTCACCCCTCCACTTT. It codes for CASRWDRENSPLHF. The full variable domain, its missing parts supplied by reference TRBV2 and TRBJ1-6, is EPEVTQTPSHQVTQMGQEVILRCVPISNHLYFYWYRQILGQKVEFLVSFYNNEISEKSEIFDDQFSVERPDGSNFTLKIRSTKLEDSAMYFCASRWDRENSPLHFGNGTRLTVT.

The genes are TRBV5-1 and TRBJ2-7; D perhaps matches TRBD1 (5 bases). This CDR3 comprises 14 residues. The V end lost 0 bases, the J end lost 0 bases, and 7 bases lay between the germline ends. Germline CDR1 SGHRS, CDR2 YFSETQ. Here the CDR3 DNA reads TGCGCCAGCAGCTTGGCTAGGGGCTCCTACGAGCAGTACTTC. Translating it yields CASSLARGSYEQYF.

The chain is built from TRBV5-4 and TRBJ2-3, with 10 positions matching TRBD2. Germline V gene sequence: CDR1 SGHNT, CDR2 YYREEE (reference sequence). The J segment lost 0 bases and the V segment lost 4 bases, leaving 8 bases of the junction unmatched. The CDR3 contains 17 residues. CDR3 loop: CASSRATSGYSTDTQYF. As DNA, the CDR3 is TGTGCCAGCAGCCGAGCGACTAGCGGGTATAGCACAGATACGCAGTATTTT.

CDR3 amino acids: CASSPLDRAGGKQYF. CDR3 in DNA: TGTGCCAGCAGTCCGCTGGACAGGGCAGGGGGGAAGCAGTACTTC. The chain is built from TRBV27 and TRBJ2-7, with TRBD1 identical over 8 bases. Germline V gene sequence: CDR1 MNHEY, CDR2 SMNVEV (reference sequence). This CDR3 is 15 amino acids long. V trimming: 5 bases; J trimming: 8 bases; junction bases outside the gene matches: 14.

The chain combines TRBV15 with TRBJ2-2, with 7 positions matching TRBD2. The CDR3 length is 17 residues. J was trimmed by 4 bases and V by 7 bases; bases with no gene match: 15. Germline V gene sequence: CDR1 LNHNV, CDR2 YYDKDF (reference sequence). In nucleotides, the CDR3 is TGTGCCACCAAAGCGGGAAATAGGGGCGTCGGCACCGGGGAGCTGTTTTTT. It codes for CATKAGNRGVGTGELFF.